This paragraph covers one TCR beta chain sequence. Germline V gene sequence: CDR1 MDHEN, CDR2 SYDVKM. CDR3 length equals 15 residues. V lost 7 bases, J lost 9 bases, and 22 bases lay in between. This record belongs to a study of blood T cell repertoires in COVID-19. Assay used: immunoSEQ multiplex PCR; TCRdb lists only in-frame clones, some missing. The sample lists hundreds of thousands of clones, about 83% occurring once. J is TRBJ1-5 and V is TRBV28; D is uncertain. The TCR sequence derives from a woman aged 45-65 years who had been exposed to COVID-19. The sequenced sample was PBMCs or T cells enriched from blood (not recorded which). Here the CDR3 reads CASMEEGGVRRPQHF. CDR3 nucleotides: TGTGCCAGCATGGAGGAAGGCGGGGTTCGGAGGCCCCAGCATTTT.